Following are 13 T cell receptor beta chains from one sample sequenced in a study of blood T cell repertoires in COVID-19. Sequencing was performed with immunoSEQ multiplex PCR; in TCRdb, only in-frame clones are kept and a portion is missing. The sample holds under 300,000 clones, 65% to 90% seen once. Specimen: peripheral blood. The receptors derive from a woman at least 80 years old with active or convalescent COVID-19.

This chain joins TRBV18 and TRBJ1-2; 9 nucleotides align to TRBD1. V shed 5 bases, J shed 6 bases, and the junction held 7 bases outside the gene matches. Germline loops: CDR1 KGHSH, CDR2 LQKENI. The CDR3 runs to 14 residues. In nucleotides, the CDR3 is TGTGCCAGCTCAGAGGGACAGGGAATGGATGGCTACACCTTC. This gives the protein CASSEGQGMDGYTF.

This chain uses TRBV2 with TRBJ1-5; unclear D gene. V gave up 1 base and J gave up 0 bases, with 10 bases separating them. CDR1 SNHLY and CDR2 FYNNEI come from the germline V gene. This CDR3 has 16 amino acids. The DNA for the CDR3 is TGTGCCAGCAGTGAAGAGAGCCTTTATAGCAATCAGCCCCAGCATTTT. Residues: CASSEESLYSNQPQHF.

As regards this clone: The same CDR3 is also encoded by other DNA sequences in this sample. J is TRBJ1-2 and V is TRBV5-1; D may be TRBD1 (6 bases). The CDR3 length is 13 residues. The germline V and J ends were trimmed by 0 bases and 5 bases, with 8 bases remaining between them. Germline assignment: CDR1 SGHRS and CDR2 YFSETQ. In DNA form, the CDR3 reads TGCGCCAGCAGCTTGGAAGGACAGTATGGCTACACCTTC. As protein: CASSLEGQYGYTF. Full variable domain (missing parts from reference TRBV5-1 and TRBJ1-2): KAGVTQTPRYLIKTRGQQVTLSCSPISGHRSVSWYQQTPGQGLQFLFEYFSETQRNKGNFPGRFSGRQFSNSRSEMNVSTLELGDSALYLCASSLEGQYGYTFGSGTRLTVV.

This clone appeared a few times. The chain uses TRBV3-1 (or the pseudogene TRBV3-2) and TRBJ2-1, with D perhaps matching TRBD2 (6 bases). Germline loops: CDR1 LGHDT, CDR2 YNNKEL (reference sequence). The germline V and J ends were trimmed by 1 base and 0 bases, with 16 bases remaining between them. The CDR3 sequence is 18 residues long. This CDR3 reads CASSQALGLISSYNEQFF. CDR3 bases: TGTGCCAGCAGCCAAGCTTTGGGACTGATAAGCTCCTACAATGAGCAGTTCTTC.

This chain connects TRBV5-1 to TRBJ2-2; D ambiguous. The CDR3 is 16 amino acids. Trimming left V 1 base short and J 0 bases short, with 10 bases between. Germline V gives CDR1 SGHRS, CDR2 YFSETQ. The CDR3: CASSLLADPNTGELFF. The CDR3 DNA reads as TGCGCCAGCAGCTTGCTGGCAGATCCGAACACCGGGGAGCTGTTTTTT.

In its sample, this clone was seen a few times. V usage is TRBV2 and J usage is TRBJ1-1; D possibly corresponds to TRBD1 (5 bases). The germline V gene encodes CDR1 SNHLY and CDR2 FYNNEI. CDR3 length: 13 residues. V was pared by 0 bases and J by 3 bases, with 5 bases between. This chain's CDR3 is CASSEARDTEAFF. CDR3 in DNA: TGTGCCAGCAGTGAAGCCAGGGACACTGAAGCTTTCTTT.

The rearrangement uses TRBV28 and TRBJ1-4; D remains ambiguous. The V end lost 3 bases, the J end lost 8 bases, and 7 bases lay between the germline ends. This CDR3 contains 12 residues. Germline V gene lookup returns CDR1 MDHEN and CDR2 SYDVKM. CDR3 sequence reads: CASSFFPEKLFF. The CDR3 region has the DNA TGTGCCAGCAGTTTTTTTCCAGAAAAACTGTTTTTT.

The chain has TRBV18 and TRBJ1-1; the match to TRBD1 covers 9 bases. The germline V gene has CDR1 KGHSH and CDR2 LQKENI. Trimming took 5 bases from V and 11 from J; bases not matched to a gene: 12. The CDR3 contains 14 residues. For the CDR3, the DNA is TGTGCCAGCTCATCCGAAGTACAGGGGGCGGGGGCTTTCTTT. It encodes CASSSEVQGAGAFF. Full variable domain (remainder filled in from reference TRBV18 and TRBJ1-1): NAGVMQNPRHLVRRRGQEARLRCSPMKGHSHVYWYRQLPEEGLKFMVYLQKENIIDESGMPKERFSAEFPKEGPSILRIQQVVRGDSAAYFCASSSEVQGAGAFFGQGTRLTVV.

The chain links TRBV5-1 to TRBJ1-2; 7 bases agree with TRBD1. This CDR3 spans 15 amino acids. CDR1 SGHRS and CDR2 YFSETQ come from the germline V gene. The junction had 8 bases not matched to a gene; V was cut back by 0 bases and J by 6 bases. Here the CDR3 reads CASSLGTGDEDGYTF. CDR3 bases: TGCGCCAGCAGCTTGGGCACAGGGGACGAAGATGGCTACACCTTC.

V and J are TRBV5-1 and TRBJ1-5; 8 positions agree with TRBD1. The CDR3 spans 16 residues. In germline, CDR1 is SGHRS, CDR2 YFSETQ. Trimming cost V 0 bases and J 5 bases; bases outside gene matches: 7. This chain's CDR3 is CASSLDWTGSDQPQHF. CDR3 DNA: TGCGCCAGCAGCTTGGATTGGACAGGGTCCGATCAGCCCCAGCATTTT.

The genes are TRBV27 and TRBJ1-5; D is unclear. There are 13 residues in the CDR3. Trimming shortened V by 3 bases and J by 1 base, and 4 bases separated the two germline ends. In germline, CDR1 is MNHEY, CDR2 SMNVEV (reference sequence). The CDR3 loop is CASSFESNQPQHF. CDR3 nucleotides: TGTGCCAGCAGTTTCGAGAGCAATCAGCCCCAGCATTTT.

This chain links TRBV5-4 with TRBJ2-7; 16 positions match TRBD2. Germline V gene lookup returns CDR1 SGHNT and CDR2 YYREEE (reference sequence). V gave up 3 bases and J gave up 4 bases; unmatched junction bases: 4. This CDR3 spans 16 amino acids. The DNA of the CDR3 is TGTGCCAGCAGCTGGGGACTAGCGGGAGGGGTGTACGAGCAGTACTTC. Its translation: CASSWGLAGGVYEQYF. The full variable domain, completed using reference TRBV5-4 and TRBJ2-7, is ETGVTQSPTHLIKTRGQQVTLRCSSQSGHNTVSWYQQALGQGPQFIFQYYREEENGRGNFPPRFSGLQFPNYSSELNVNALELDDSALYLCASSWGLAGGVYEQYFGPGTRLTVT.

Only a few counts were recorded for this clone. The chain employs TRBV30 and TRBJ2-7; 9 bases align to TRBD1. V trimming: 1 base; J trimming: 2 bases; junction bases outside the gene matches: 6. The CDR3 runs to 15 residues. CDR1 is GTSNPN and CDR2 is SVGIG in the germline V gene (reference sequence). The CDR3 DNA reads TGTGCCTGGAGTGGGGGGACAGGGAGGGCCTACGAGCAGTACTTC. The encoded protein is CAWSGGTGRAYEQYF.